This T cell receptor beta chain was sequenced for a study of cytomegalovirus exposure and HLA in healthy donors. The donors comprised healthy bone marrow donors. For this clone: Its antigen remains unidentified.

Study-wide results and limits: A later analysis linked a missense variant in DCLRE1C to the trimming of TCR beta V and J genes. The authors later found TCR association rates varying by HLA locus, with DRB1 most and HLA-C fewest.

With 60 Vbeta and 13 Jbeta primers, the PCR was carried out. TCRdb keeps only in-frame clones here, not all; method: immunoSEQ multiplex PCR. The table has about 150,000 clones, roughly four fifths seen once; the top ten hold 2.5% to 3.5%. The CDR3 spans 17 residues. The V gene's germline CDR1 is SGDLS and CDR2 YYNGEE. V lost 4 bases, J lost 5 bases, and 9 bases stayed unmatched. The clonotype originates from a man aged 40-49 years in good health and CMV-seropositive. The chain has TRBV9 and TRBJ2-3; 14 positions agree with TRBD2. Sequenced input: PBMCs. Here the CDR3 DNA reads TGTGCCAGCAGCCAACGGACTAGCGGGAGGATAGGAGATACGCAGTATTTT. Amino acid sequence: CASSQRTSGRIGDTQYF.